One sample yielded the 8 T cell receptor beta chains listed below, sequenced in a study of T and B cells in COVID-19 patients. Each TRB amplification used roughly 240-550 ng of genomic DNA from blood. Multiplex PCR with BIOMED2 TRB-A/B primer pools amplified TRB rearrangements. A single record per CDR3 protein comes from TCRdb applying MiXCR to the multiplex PCR reads. The sample has nearly 15,000 distinct CDR3 sequences; about 29% are singletons. Source material: blood. These receptors came from a human donor who had recovered from COVID-19.

The table lists this clonotype with many counts. The V call is TRBV18, the J call TRBJ2-7; weak D call: TRBD1 (5 bases). CDR1 is KGHSH, CDR2 LQKENI, per germline. The ends were cut back, 3 bases at V and 3 bases at J, with 9 bases in the middle. This CDR3 is built from 13 residues. The CDR3 loop is CASSPQGHYEQYF. CDR3 coding DNA: TGTGCCAGCTCACCCCAAGGACACTACGAGCAGTACTTC. Filled out from reference TRBV18 and TRBJ2-7, the complete variable domain reads NAGVMQNPRHLVRRRGQEARLRCSPMKGHSHVYWYRQLPEEGLKFMVYLQKENIIDESGMPKERFSAEFPKEGPSILRIQQVVRGDSAAYFCASSPQGHYEQYFGPGTRLTVT.

This clonotype was seen a few times. The CDR3 protein is CASSLGPLTSNNEQFF. Written as DNA, the CDR3 is TGTGCCAGCAGCTTGGGACCCCTTACTTCTAACAATGAGCAGTTCTTC. The chain couples TRBV5-4 to TRBJ2-1; the D is unclear. V lost 0 bases, J lost 5 bases, and 15 bases lay in between. The CDR3 has 16 residues. Germline loops: CDR1 SGHNT, CDR2 YYREEE (reference sequence).

This clonotype was detected only once. A much larger clone differs by one base, so this may be a read error. The rearrangement joins TRBV27 to TRBJ2-3; weak D call: TRBD2 (6 bases). Germline V CDR1 and CDR2: MNHEY, SMNVEV (reference sequence). The V end lost 11 bases, the J end lost 0 bases, and 24 bases lay between the germline ends. The CDR3 has 17 residues. In DNA form, the CDR3 reads TGTGCCTGCACCTCCTTGAGGCGGGACGGTAGCACAGATACGCAGTATTTT. Its translation is CACTSLRRDGSTDTQYF.

This clonotype was found a few times. This sequence joins TRBV20-1 and TRBJ2-3; 10 bases line up with TRBD2. The CDR3 is made up of 17 amino acids. Per the germline V gene, CDR1 is DFQATT and CDR2 is SNEGSKA (reference sequence). Trimming cost V 2 bases and J 0 bases; bases outside gene matches: 8. The CDR3 is CSARRPGTSASTDTQYF. CDR3 nucleotides: TGCAGTGCTAGACGTCCCGGGACTAGCGCGAGCACAGATACGCAGTATTTT.

CDR3 nucleotides: TGTGCCAGCAGTGGGCGCCGCTCTGGGGCCAACGTCCTGACTTTC. Amino acid sequence: CASSGRRSGANVLTF. This chain links TRBV6-1 with TRBJ2-6; D gene unclear. Germline CDR1 MNHNS, CDR2 SASEGT. The ends were cut back, 4 bases at V and 0 bases at J, with 7 bases in the middle. The CDR3 runs 15 residues.

This clonotype ranks as medium-sized. V usage is TRBV30 and J usage is TRBJ2-7, with D unresolved. This CDR3 has 16 residues. Trimming shortened V by 0 bases and J by 2 bases, and 17 bases separated the two germline ends. Germline V gives CDR1 GTSNPN, CDR2 SVGIG (reference sequence). As DNA, the CDR3 is TGTGCCTGGAGTGTACCCGAGACCCCCGTACCCTACGAGCAGTACTTC. This encodes CAWSVPETPVPYEQYF.

This clonotype was seen only a few times. The genes are TRBV5-4 and TRBJ1-4; TRBD1 might be the D (6 bases). The CDR3 is made up of 14 amino acids. V dropped 4 bases and J dropped 8 bases, with 15 bases sitting between them. Looked up from germline, CDR1 is SGHNT and CDR2 is YYREEE (reference sequence). DNA for the CDR3: TGTGCCAGCAGCCAGGGGCAAACGGGGGAAAAACTGTTTTTT. Encoded protein: CASSQGQTGEKLFF.

The chain joins TRBV6-5 to TRBJ1-1; no clear D gene. CDR1 MNHEY and CDR2 SVGAGI come from the germline V gene. This CDR3 contains 14 residues. V lost 2 bases and J 3 bases, leaving 10 bases between the germline ends. The CDR3 DNA reads TGTGCCAGCAGTTACCTGGGGTTACACACTGAAGCTTTCTTT. As protein: CASSYLGLHTEAFF.